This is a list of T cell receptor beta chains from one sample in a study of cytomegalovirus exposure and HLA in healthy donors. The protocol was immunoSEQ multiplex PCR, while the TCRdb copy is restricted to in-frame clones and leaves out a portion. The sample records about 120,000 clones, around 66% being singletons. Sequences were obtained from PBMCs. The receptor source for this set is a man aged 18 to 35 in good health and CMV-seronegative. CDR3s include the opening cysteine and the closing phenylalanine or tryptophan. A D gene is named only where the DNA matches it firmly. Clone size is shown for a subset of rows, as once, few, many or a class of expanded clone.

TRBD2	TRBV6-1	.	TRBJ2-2	CAILRSGVEVGELFF	TGTGCCATCCTCCGGAGCGGGGTAGAGGTCGGGGAGCTGTTTTTT
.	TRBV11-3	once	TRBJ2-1	CASSLRGTTRGNEQFF	TGTGCCAGCAGCTTAAGAGGGACAACTCGCGGCAATGAGCAGTTCTTC
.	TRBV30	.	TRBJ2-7	CAWRSGGGGTYEQYF	TGTGCCTGGAGGTCGGGGGGCGGGGGAACCTACGAGCAGTACTTC
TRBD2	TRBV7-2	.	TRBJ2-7	CASSPFSGSSSYEQYF	TGTGCCAGCAGCCCTTTTAGCGGGTCGAGCTCCTACGAGCAGTACTTC
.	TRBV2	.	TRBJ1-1	CASSDRTGAFF	TGTGCCAGCAGTGACAGGACTGGAGCTTTCTTT
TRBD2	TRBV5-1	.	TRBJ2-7	CASRPAGNYEQYF	TGCGCCAGCCGACCAGCGGGGAACTACGAGCAGTACTTC
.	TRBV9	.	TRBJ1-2	CASSVGVSVTF	TGTGCCAGCAGCGTAGGTGTGAGTGTCACCTTC
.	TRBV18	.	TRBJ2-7	CASSPRQAATDEQYF	TGTGCCAGCTCACCTAGACAGGCCGCTACGGACGAGCAGTACTTC
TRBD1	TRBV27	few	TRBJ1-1	CASSPIRGPKTEAFF	TGTGCCAGCAGTCCAATAAGGGGGCCGAAGACTGAAGCTTTCTTT
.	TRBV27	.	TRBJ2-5	CASSLAPGETQYF	TGTGCCAGCAGTTTAGCCCCCGGGGAGACCCAGTACTTC
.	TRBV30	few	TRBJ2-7	CAWSGKWSDGHSYEQYF	TGTGCCTGGAGTGGTAAATGGAGCGACGGACACTCCTACGAGCAGTACTTC
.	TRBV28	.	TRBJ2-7	CASSEFLQENYEQYF	TGTGCCAGCAGTGAATTTCTACAGGAAAACTACGAGCAGTACTTC
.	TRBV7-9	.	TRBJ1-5	CASSPAGFSNQPQHF	TGTGCCAGCAGCCCCGCAGGGTTTAGCAATCAGCCCCAGCATTTT
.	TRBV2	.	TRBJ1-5	CASVGGDQPQHF	TGTGCCAGCGTCGGGGGGGATCAGCCCCAGCATTTT
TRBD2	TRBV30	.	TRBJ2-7	CAWGSGTSTEQYF	TGTGCCTGGGGTTCCGGGACTAGTACCGAGCAGTACTTC
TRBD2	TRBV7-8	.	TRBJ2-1	CASSFREGGGYNEQFF	TGTGCCAGCAGCTTTCGGGAGGGAGGAGGGTACAATGAGCAGTTCTTC
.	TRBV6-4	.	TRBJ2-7	CASSDMRSYEQYF	TGTGCCAGCAGTGACATGAGATCCTACGAGCAGTACTTC
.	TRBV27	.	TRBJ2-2	CASRLWATGELFF	TGTGCCAGCCGGCTCTGGGCGACCGGGGAGCTGTTTTTT
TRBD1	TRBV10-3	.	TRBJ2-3	CAIRRDRVTDTQYF	TGTGCCATCAGGAGGGACAGGGTTACAGATACGCAGTATTTT
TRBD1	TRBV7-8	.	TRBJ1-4	CASSLGQGAPNEKLFF	TGTGCCAGCAGCCTGGGACAGGGCGCCCCTAATGAAAAACTGTTTTTT
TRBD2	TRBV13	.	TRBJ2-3	CASSLRLAGSTDTQYF	TGTGCCAGCAGCTTAAGGCTAGCGGGGAGCACAGATACGCAGTATTTT
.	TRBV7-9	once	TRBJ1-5	CASSLVGSGEKSNQPQHF	TGTGCCAGCAGCTTAGTAGGGTCAGGGGAGAAAAGCAATCAGCCCCAGCATTTT
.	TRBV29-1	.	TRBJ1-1	CSAARAQAEAFF	TGCAGCGCCGCGAGGGCTCAGGCTGAAGCTTTCTTT
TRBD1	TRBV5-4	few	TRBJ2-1	CASSLAATGGNNEQFF	TGTGCCAGCAGCTTGGCCGCGACAGGGGGCAACAATGAGCAGTTCTTC
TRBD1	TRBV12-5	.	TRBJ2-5	CASGNGQGKTQYF	TGTGCTAGTGGTAACGGACAGGGGAAGACCCAGTACTTC
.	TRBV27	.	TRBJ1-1	CASSFGPGVGAFF	TGTGCCAGCAGTTTCGGACCGGGGGTGGGAGCTTTCTTT
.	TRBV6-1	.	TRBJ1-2	CASSEGPRGRGYTF	TGTGCCAGCAGTGAAGGGCCGCGCGGGAGGGGCTACACCTTC
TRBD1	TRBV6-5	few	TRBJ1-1	CASSTGVEAFF	TGTGCCAGCAGCACAGGGGTCGAAGCTTTCTTT
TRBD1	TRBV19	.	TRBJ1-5	CASSTDRGRFQPQHF	TGTGCCAGTAGCACAGACAGGGGGCGCTTTCAGCCCCAGCATTTT
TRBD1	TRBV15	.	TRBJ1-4	CATSRPRDRGREKLFF	TGTGCCACCAGCAGACCCAGGGACAGGGGGCGCGAAAAACTGTTTTTT
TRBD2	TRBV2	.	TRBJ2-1	CASTRTLAGVGNEQFF	TGTGCCAGCACCCGAACCTTAGCGGGAGTCGGGAATGAGCAGTTCTTC
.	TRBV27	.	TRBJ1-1	CASSLSMGGGTEAFF	TGTGCCAGCAGTTTATCGATGGGTGGAGGCACTGAAGCTTTCTTT
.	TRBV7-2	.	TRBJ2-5	CASSRGIYQETQYF	TGTGCCAGCAGCCGAGGGATTTACCAAGAGACCCAGTACTTC
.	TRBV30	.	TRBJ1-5	CAWSVAFNQPQHF	TGTGCCTGGAGTGTAGCTTTCAATCAGCCCCAGCATTTT
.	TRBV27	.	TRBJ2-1	CASSFSGFNEQFF	TGTGCCAGCAGTTTTTCAGGGTTCAATGAGCAGTTCTTC
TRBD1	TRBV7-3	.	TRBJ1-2	CASSKDRASIYTF	TGTGCCAGCAGCAAGGACAGGGCCTCCATCTACACCTTC
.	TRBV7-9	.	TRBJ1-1	CASSLGRAGRVVGGTEAFF	TGTGCCAGCAGCTTAGGGAGGGCAGGGCGCGTGGTCGGGGGCACTGAAGCTTTCTTT
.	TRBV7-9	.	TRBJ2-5	CASSPEGYQETQYF	TGTGCCAGCAGCCCCGAGGGTTACCAAGAGACCCAGTACTTC
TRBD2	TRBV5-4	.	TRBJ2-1	CASSMGGSSYNEQFF	TGTGCCAGCAGCATGGGCGGGAGCTCCTACAATGAGCAGTTCTTC
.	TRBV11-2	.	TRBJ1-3	CASSPRGRGPGNTIYF	TGTGCCAGCAGCCCCCGGGGGCGGGGGCCCGGAAACACCATATATTTT
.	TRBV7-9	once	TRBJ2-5	CASSLAAREETQYF	TGTGCCAGCAGCTTAGCAGCGAGAGAAGAGACCCAGTACTTC
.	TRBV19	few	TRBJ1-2	CASRQDPNYGYTF	TGTGCCAGCAGACAGGACCCCAACTATGGCTACACCTTC
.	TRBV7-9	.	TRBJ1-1	CASSPGGGDTEAFF	TGTGCCAGCAGCCCGGGGGGGGGCGACACTGAAGCTTTCTTT
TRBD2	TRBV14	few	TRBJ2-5	CASSQQAGIQETQYF	TGTGCCAGCAGCCAACAAGCGGGGATCCAAGAGACCCAGTACTTC
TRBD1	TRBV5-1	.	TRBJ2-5	CASRITDRVETQYF	TGCGCCAGCAGGATAACGGACAGGGTAGAGACCCAGTACTTC
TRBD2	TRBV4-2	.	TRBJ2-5	CASSQGWRRAGGLQETQYF	TGTGCCAGCAGCCAAGGGTGGAGGAGGGCGGGGGGTCTACAAGAGACCCAGTACTTC
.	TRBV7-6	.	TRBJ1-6	CASSLNTRASYNSPLHF	TGTGCCAGCAGCTTAAACACAAGAGCGTCCTATAATTCACCCCTCCACTTT
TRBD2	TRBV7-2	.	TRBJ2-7	CASSRGLAGGTYEQYF	TGTGCCAGCAGCCGAGGACTAGCGGGAGGGACCTACGAGCAGTACTTC
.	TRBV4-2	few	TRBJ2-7	CASSQDRRNPYEQYF	TGTGCCAGCAGCCAAGACAGGCGTAATCCCTACGAGCAGTACTTC
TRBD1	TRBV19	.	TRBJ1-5	CASSTGQAAQPQHF	TGTGCCAGTAGTACGGGACAGGCTGCTCAGCCCCAGCATTTT
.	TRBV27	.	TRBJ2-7	CASRPAPVLLGQYF	TGTGCCAGCAGGCCCGCCCCAGTCCTACTAGGGCAGTACTTC
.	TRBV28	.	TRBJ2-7	CASFSTRGYNEQYF	TGTGCCAGTTTTTCCACTCGGGGGTACAACGAGCAGTACTTC
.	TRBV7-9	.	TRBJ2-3	CASSPPVSTDTQYF	TGTGCCAGCAGCCCCCCGGTAAGCACAGATACGCAGTATTTT
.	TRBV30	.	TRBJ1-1	CAWDATSTEAFF	TGTGCCTGGGATGCAACGAGCACTGAAGCTTTCTTT
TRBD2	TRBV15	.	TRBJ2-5	CATSGGLAGGQETQYF	TGTGCCACCAGCGGAGGACTAGCGGGCGGACAAGAGACCCAGTACTTC
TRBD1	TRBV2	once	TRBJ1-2	CASSARTGYYGYTF	TGTGCCAGCAGTGCTCGGACAGGGTACTATGGCTACACCTTC
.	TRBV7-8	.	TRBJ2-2	CASSLRDLGFNTGELFF	TGTGCCAGCAGCCTCCGGGATCTGGGGTTCAACACCGGGGAGCTGTTTTTT
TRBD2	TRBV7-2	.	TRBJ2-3	CASSNGLAGGSRTDTQYF	TGTGCCAGCAGCAACGGACTAGCGGGAGGGTCTCGCACAGATACGCAGTATTTT